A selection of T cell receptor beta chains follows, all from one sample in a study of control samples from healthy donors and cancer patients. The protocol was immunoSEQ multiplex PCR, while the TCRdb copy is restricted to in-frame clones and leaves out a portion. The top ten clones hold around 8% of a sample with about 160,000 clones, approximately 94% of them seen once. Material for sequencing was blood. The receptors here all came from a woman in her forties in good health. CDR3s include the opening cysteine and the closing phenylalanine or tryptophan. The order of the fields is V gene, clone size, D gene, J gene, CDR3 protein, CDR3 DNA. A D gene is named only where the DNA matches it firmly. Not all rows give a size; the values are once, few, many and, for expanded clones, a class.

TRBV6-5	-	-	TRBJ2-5	CATGGGRAWETQYF	TGTGCCACAGGGGGAGGCAGGGCCTGGGAGACCCAGTACTTC
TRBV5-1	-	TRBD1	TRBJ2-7	CASSADRAAYEQYF	TGCGCCAGCAGCGCGGACAGGGCGGCCTACGAGCAGTACTTC
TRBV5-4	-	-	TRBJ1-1	CASSMDITEAFF	TGTGCCAGCAGCATGGACATCACTGAAGCTTTCTTT
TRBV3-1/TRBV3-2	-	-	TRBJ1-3	CASSQVRAGGNTIYF	TGTGCCAGCAGCCAAGTACGAGCGGGAGGAAACACCATATATTTT
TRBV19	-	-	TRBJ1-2	CASSTGLRPFGYTF	TGTGCCAGTAGTACTGGACTCCGGCCATTTGGCTACACCTTC
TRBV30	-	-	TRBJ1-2	CAWSVSRLGYTF	TGTGCCTGGAGTGTAAGTCGGCTTGGCTACACCTTC
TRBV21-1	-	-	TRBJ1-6	CASSNGVSSYNSPLHF	TGTGCCAGCAGCAACGGGGTAAGCTCCTATAATTCACCCCTCCACTTT
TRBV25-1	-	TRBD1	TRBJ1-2	CASRQGVDYTF	TGTGCCAGCAGACAGGGGGTGGACTACACCTTC
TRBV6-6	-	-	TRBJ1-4	CASIMNRGGEDEKLFF	TGTGCCAGCATAATGAACAGAGGGGGAGAAGATGAAAAACTGTTTTTT
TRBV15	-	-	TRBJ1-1	CATSRGVGNTEAFF	TGTGCCACCAGCAGAGGGGTCGGGAACACTGAAGCTTTCTTT
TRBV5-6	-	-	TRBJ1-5	CASSLSADQPQHF	TGTGCCAGCAGCTTGTCAGCAGATCAGCCCCAGCATTTT
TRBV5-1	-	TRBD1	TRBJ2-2	CASSLQRTGATGELFF	TGCGCCAGCAGCTTGCAACGGACAGGGGCCACCGGGGAGCTGTTTTTT
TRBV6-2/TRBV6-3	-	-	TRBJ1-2	CASSLMRRGYTF	TGTGCCAGCAGTTTAATGCGGCGGGGCTACACCTTC
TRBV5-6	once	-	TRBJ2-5	CASSLRLGRRPSQETQYF	TGTGCCAGCAGCTTGAGGTTGGGGAGGAGACCGTCCCAAGAGACCCAGTACTTC
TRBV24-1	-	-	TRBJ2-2	CATSDNTGLAGELFF	TGTGCCACCAGTGACAATACCGGGCTGGCCGGGGAGCTGTTTTTT
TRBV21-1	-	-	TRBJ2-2	CASSKESGFRRGNTGELFF	TGTGCCAGCAGCAAAGAATCGGGGTTTAGGAGGGGCAACACCGGGGAGCTGTTTTTT
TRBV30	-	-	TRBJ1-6	CAWSLRNSPLHF	TGTGCCTGGAGTCTCCGGAACTCACCCCTCCACTTT